This T cell receptor (beta chain) was sequenced for a study of beta chain features in type 1 diabetes. On the study more broadly: Patient and healthy donor groups were alike in age, gender and cell yields. General study points: PCR might pick shorter templates more often, in the same way for patients and controls.

Of the isolated RNA, all was reverse transcribed, and so the sequenced material was expressed TCRB transcripts. TCRdb's copy holds only in-frame clones and misses some; the assay was immunoSEQ multiplex PCR. The sample contains 970,000 or so clones, roughly a sixth of which appear only once. A word on this clone: What it binds is unknown.

Deletions cut 5 bases from V and 2 bases from J, with 13 bases between. Germline V gene sequence: CDR1 SGHTA, CDR2 FQGNSA. The CDR3 is made up of 14 amino acids. The receptor's source is a woman aged 18-35 years in good health. The chain has TRBV7-2 and TRBJ2-7, with D maybe TRBD1 (6 bases). The sequenced material came from naive CD4+ T cells from blood. As DNA, the CDR3 is TGTGCCAGCAGCCGGACTGCAGGGGCCTACGAGCAGTACTTC. It is translated as CASSRTAGAYEQYF. The variable domain in full, with the rest retrieved from reference TRBV7-2 and TRBJ2-7, is GAGVSQSPSNKVTEKGKDVELRCDPISGHTALYWYRQSLGQGLEFLIYFQGNSAPDKSGLPSDRFSAERTGGSVSTLTIQRTQQEDSAVYLCASSRTAGAYEQYFGPGTRLTVT.